This T cell receptor beta chain came from a study of blood T cells in healthy people across ages. PCR was performed a second time for roughly 7 to 12 cycles using a sample-barcoded 5' primer and a J-beta primer mix. TCRdb independently ran MiXCR on the 5' RACE reads; one entry per CDR3 protein. The sample gives about 1 million distinct CDR3 sequences, about 23% of which show up once; about 0.69% is in the top ten. The individuals who served as donors were healthy Caucasians living in Russia, aged about 6 to 100. Each donor supplied approximately 10 milliliters of peripheral blood. A few counts support this clonotype. What it binds is not known. V gave up 3 bases and J gave up 7 bases; unmatched junction bases: 11. CDR3 size: 15 residues. CDR1 SGHTA and CDR2 FQGTGA come from the germline V gene. Overall study results and limits: It was held that the diversity estimates obtained from one million T cells were underestimates.

The same data also contributed to another study, on T cells of mothers and their children. This second report adds: RNA was extracted, and all of it went into cDNA synthesis at approximately 1.4 ug per 15 ul.

The V call is TRBV7-3, the J call TRBJ1-1, with 7 bases matching TRBD1. The receptor was derived from a girl between 2 and 10 years old in good health. The sequencing sample was made of blood. The CDR3 DNA is TGTGCCAGCAGCTTTGAGGGGGCGCATAGAGGTGAAGCTTTCTTT. This sequence encodes CASSFEGAHRGEAFF.